These 21 T cell receptor beta chains were all obtained from the same sample, sequenced in a study of blood T cell repertoires in COVID-19. This table comes from immunoSEQ multiplex PCR, and its TCRdb copy is limited to in-frame clones, with some not included. The sample lists 140,000 to 150,000 clones, more than 80% occurring once. Source material: peripheral blood. Every receptor here comes from a young man with COVID-19, enrolled during active disease.

The chain links TRBV6-5 to TRBJ2-1; 11 bases are shared with TRBD2. This CDR3 is built from 15 residues. Germline V gene lookup returns CDR1 MNHEY and CDR2 SVGAGI. Unmatched junction bases numbered 9, after V lost 6 bases and J lost 8 bases. The DNA for the CDR3 is TGTGCCAGCAGCACCACTAGCGGGAGAGTGTATGAGCAGTTCTTC. It specifies CASSTTSGRVYEQFF.

The chain is built from TRBV11-1 and TRBJ2-5; 11 bases fit TRBD1. This CDR3 contains 15 residues. The V gene end was trimmed by 5 bases and the J gene end by 5 bases; junction bases not matched to a gene: 7. The germline V gene has CDR1 SGHAT and CDR2 FQDESV (reference sequence). The CDR3 DNA follows: TGTGCCAGCAGCAAAGGACAGGGGGCTTTGGAGACCCAGTACTTC. Translating it yields CASSKGQGALETQYF. The whole variable domain, remainder taken from reference TRBV11-1 and TRBJ2-5, is EAEVAQSPRYKITEKSQAVAFWCDPISGHATLYWYRQILGQGPELLVQFQDESVVDDSQLPKDRFSAERLKGVDSTLKIQPAELGDSAMYLCASSKGQGALETQYFGPGTRLLVL.

The chain recombines TRBV25-1 with TRBJ2-7; TRBD1 aligns across 8 bases. Germline values: CDR1 MGHDK, CDR2 SYGVNS. J was trimmed by 0 bases and V by 0 bases; bases with no gene match: 7. The CDR3 runs to 17 residues. CDR3: CASSEYSAGGVSYEQYF. CDR3 DNA: TGTGCCAGCAGTGAATATTCGGCAGGGGGCGTCTCCTACGAGCAGTACTTC.

The genes are TRBV13 and TRBJ2-5; D may be TRBD2 (6 bases). The CDR3 length is 14 residues. The V and J ends lost 5 bases and 5 bases respectively, with 15 bases between them. Per germline, CDR1 PRHDT and CDR2 FYEKMQ (reference sequence). CDR3 nucleotide sequence: TGTGCCAGCAGCCGAGGGACTGGCAGGGAGACCCAGTACTTC. Its translation is CASSRGTGRETQYF.

The rearrangement uses TRBV5-1 and TRBJ1-1; possible D gene TRBD1, 6 bases. Trimming removed 0 bases at V and 1 base at J, with 13 bases between. This CDR3 spans 16 amino acids. Germline CDR1 is SGHRS and CDR2 is YFSETQ. The CDR3 DNA sequence: TGCGCCAGCAGCTTGGCCGCGGGGGCGCGGAACACTGAAGCTTTCTTT. Its translation: CASSLAAGARNTEAFF.

The chain has TRBV20-1 and TRBJ2-1; D not resolved. Germline V gene lookup returns CDR1 DFQATT and CDR2 SNEGSKA (reference sequence). The CDR3 is made up of 14 amino acids. Trimming removed 6 bases from V and 8 bases from J, with 20 bases in between. In DNA form, the CDR3 reads TGCAGTGCCAGTCCCGTACATAGCCCAGATGAGCAGTTCTTC. Translating it yields CSASPVHSPDEQFF.

V usage is TRBV7-2 and J usage is TRBJ2-7; D might be TRBD1 (6 bases). The V and J ends lost 6 bases and 3 bases respectively, with 15 bases between them. In germline, CDR1 is SGHTA, CDR2 FQGNSA. This CDR3 has 14 amino acids. The DNA of the CDR3 is TGTGCCAGCAGTCGAGGGGACACCCGCTACGAGCAGTACTTC. Its translation is CASSRGDTRYEQYF.

This chain links TRBV4-3 with TRBJ2-6, with TRBD1 identical over 8 bases. V trimming: 0 bases; J trimming: 0 bases; junction bases outside the gene matches: 1. Looked up from germline, CDR1 is LGHNA and CDR2 is YSLEER. This CDR3 has 17 residues. Here the CDR3 DNA reads TGCGCCAGCAGCCAAGAGACAGGGGTCTCTGGGGCCAACGTCCTGACTTTC. It specifies CASSQETGVSGANVLTF.

V usage is TRBV2 and J usage is TRBJ2-1; D unresolved. Between the trimmed V and J ends, which lost 8 bases and 7 bases, there was a span of 9 bases. From germline, CDR1 is SNHLY and CDR2 FYNNEI. CDR3 length equals 11 residues. The CDR3 DNA is TGTGCCAGCCGAGTTATGAATGAGCAGTTCTTC. Translated: CASRVMNEQFF.

The chain couples TRBV7-7 to TRBJ2-2; D possibly corresponds to TRBD2 (6 bases). Germline V gene lookup returns CDR1 SSHAT and CDR2 FNYEAQ (reference sequence). The CDR3 spans 15 residues. The CDR3 region is CASGVDGSDSGELFF. CDR3 in DNA: TGTGCTAGCGGAGTCGATGGTTCGGATTCGGGGGAGCTGTTTTTT. The complete variable domain, with remaining parts taken from reference TRBV7-7 and TRBJ2-2, reads GAGVSQSPRYKVTKRGQDVTLRCDPISSHATLYWYQQALGQGPEFLTYFNYEAQPDKSGLPSDRFSAERPEGSISTLTIQRTEQRDSAMYRCASGVDGSDSGELFFGEGSRLTVL.

The rearrangement joins TRBV6-5 to TRBJ1-3; D ambiguous. V was shortened by 7 bases and J by 2 bases, with 15 bases between the two germline ends. The CDR3 is 15 residues long. Germline V gives CDR1 MNHEY, CDR2 SVGAGI. The CDR3 nucleotides are TGTGCCAGCAACCCTCCGGGAGGGCCTGGAAACACCATATATTTT. Protein sequence: CASNPPGGPGNTIYF.

The chain recombines TRBV28 with TRBJ1-1; 9 nucleotides agree with TRBD1. CDR1 is MDHEN, CDR2 SYDVKM, per germline. With 3 bases clipped from V and 3 bases from J, the junction kept 8 bases outside the gene matches. This CDR3 is 16 amino acids long. CDR3 region: CASSFPGQGLDTEAFF. Written as DNA, the CDR3 is TGTGCCAGCAGTTTCCCCGGACAGGGGTTGGACACTGAAGCTTTCTTT.

The chain uses TRBV6-2 or TRBV6-3 and TRBJ1-5; D perhaps matches TRBD1 (6 bases). Trimming took 1 base from V and 1 from J, leaving 11 bases between them. This CDR3 spans 16 amino acids. The germline gives CDR1 MNHEY, CDR2 SVGEGT. The CDR3 DNA reads TGTGCCAGCAGTTACTTGGGGACACTCAGCAATCAGCCCCAGCATTTT. Translated: CASSYLGTLSNQPQHF.

The chain uses TRBV13 and TRBJ2-3; the D is unclear. This CDR3 spans 11 amino acids. Germline CDR1 PRHDT, CDR2 FYEKMQ (reference sequence). Trimming pared 10 bases from V and 6 bases from J, leaving 11 bases between. The CDR3 nucleotides read TGTGCCACTAAAGAGGTGGATACGCAGTATTTT. It specifies CATKEVDTQYF.

The sample holds a few counts of this clone. This rearrangement joins TRBV9 to TRBJ2-2; TRBD2 matches at 10 bases. The CDR3 length is 18 residues. Unmatched junction bases numbered 7, after V lost 2 bases and J lost 0 bases. In germline, CDR1 is SGDLS, CDR2 YYNGEE. For the CDR3, the DNA is TGTGCCAGCAGCGTCCTACCAACTAGCGGGGCGAACACCGGGGAGCTGTTTTTT. It translates to CASSVLPTSGANTGELFF.

The V and J genes are TRBV6-2 or TRBV6-3 and TRBJ2-2; the D gene is possibly TRBD2 (5 bases). Germline V CDR1 and CDR2: MNHEY, SVGEGT. V shed 2 bases and J shed 5 bases, with 9 bases lying between them. This CDR3 region has 14 residues. The CDR3 coding sequence is TGTGCCAGCAGTTACACCCGACTAACCGGGGAGCTGTTTTTT. The encoded protein is CASSYTRLTGELFF.

Only a few counts were recorded for this clone. One junction end does not reproduce the germline sequence, and a read error may be involved. V and J are TRBV2 and TRBJ1-4; 11 bases match TRBD1. Germline loops: CDR1 SNHLY, CDR2 FYNNEI. The CDR3 sequence is 12 residues long. Here the CDR3 DNA reads TGTGCCACGGACAGGGGGCGAGAAAAACTGCTTTTT. Translating gives CATDRGREKLLF.

The gene calls are TRBV29-1 and TRBJ2-1, with D possibly matching TRBD2 (6 bases). With 6 bases removed from V and 1 base from J, the gap between germline ends came to 13 bases. The CDR3 runs to 14 residues. Germline values: CDR1 SQVTM, CDR2 ANQGSEA. The CDR3 reads CSVSAGSSYNEQFF. The CDR3 DNA is TGCAGCGTCTCTGCCGGGAGTTCCTACAATGAGCAGTTCTTC.

CDR3 in amino acids: CASSFYNTGELFF. The CDR3, as DNA: TGCGCCAGCAGCTTTTATAACACCGGGGAGCTGTTTTTT. The chain couples TRBV5-1 to TRBJ2-2; D is unclear. CDR3 length: 13 amino acids. V lost 2 bases and J 2 bases, leaving 4 bases between the germline ends. Germline CDR1 is SGHRS and CDR2 is YFSETQ. The complete variable domain, with remaining parts taken from reference TRBV5-1 and TRBJ2-2, reads KAGVTQTPRYLIKTRGQQVTLSCSPISGHRSVSWYQQTPGQGLQFLFEYFSETQRNKGNFPGRFSGRQFSNSRSEMNVSTLELGDSALYLCASSFYNTGELFFGEGSRLTVL.

V gene TRBV19 combines with J gene TRBJ2-7; D ambiguous. The CDR3 contains 15 residues. With 5 bases removed from V and 0 bases from J, the gap between germline ends came to 14 bases. Germline V gene data show CDR1 as LNHDA and CDR2 as SQIVND (reference sequence). CDR3 in amino acids: CASSPAADPSYEQYF. DNA for the CDR3: TGTGCCAGTAGTCCCGCGGCAGACCCCTCCTACGAGCAGTACTTC.

This sequence joins TRBV7-8 and TRBJ1-2; TRBD1 matches 11 bases. The CDR3 has 16 residues. Germline V gives CDR1 SGHVS, CDR2 FQNEAQ. Trimming cost V 3 bases and J 0 bases; bases outside gene matches: 3. The CDR3 nucleotides read TGTGCCAGCAGCTTCGGACAGGGGGCAGCTAACTATGGCTACACCTTC. Translated, it gives CASSFGQGAANYGYTF. Full variable domain (rest looked up from reference TRBV7-8 and TRBJ1-2): GAGVSQSPRYKVAKRGQDVALRCDPISGHVSLFWYQQALGQGPEFLTYFQNEAQLDKSGLPSDRFFAERPEGSVSTLKIQRTQQEDSAVYLCASSFGQGAANYGYTFGSGTRLTVV.